This passage covers 25 T cell receptor beta chains from one sample sequenced in a study of radiotherapy plus CTLA-4 blockade in lung cancer. Clones were read by immunoSEQ multiplex PCR, and TCRdb kept only the in-frame ones, dropping some. The table lists 30,000 or so clones, 78% of them singletons. The material was peripheral blood, obtained from a patient treated with radiotherapy plus ipilimumab. The receptors derive from a human donor with non-small cell lung cancer who had stable disease on radiotherapy plus ipilimumab.

The gene calls are TRBV7-9 and TRBJ1-1; perhaps TRBD1 as D (6 bases). The length of the CDR3 is 15 residues. CDR1 is SEHNR and CDR2 is FQNEAQ in the germline V gene (reference sequence). Trimming took off 0 bases at V and 7 bases at J, with 15 bases between the two ends. The CDR3 coding sequence is TGTGCCAGCAGCTTAGCTTCGGGACAAGGGAGTGAAGCTTTCTTT. Protein product: CASSLASGQGSEAFF.

In nucleotides, the CDR3 is TGTGCCAGCAGCTTATTGGAGGAGCAGTACTTC. It translates to CASSLLEEQYF. This chain links TRBV7-3 with TRBJ2-7; D unclear. The CDR3 covers 11 residues. Trimming stripped 2 bases from V and 7 bases from J, with 6 bases between. Germline values: CDR1 SGHTA, CDR2 FQGTGA.

J is TRBJ2-1 and V is TRBV5-1; possibly TRBD1 or TRBD2 for D (6 bases each). Germline CDR1 and CDR2: SGHRS and YFSETQ. The V and J ends lost 2 bases and 2 bases respectively, with 14 bases between them. This CDR3 has 16 amino acids. CDR3 region: CASSFWGAVAYNEQFF. The CDR3 DNA reads as TGCGCCAGCAGCTTCTGGGGGGCAGTGGCCTACAATGAGCAGTTCTTC.

This clone appeared a few times. The V and J genes are TRBV9 and TRBJ1-3, with D unclear. The germline V gene has CDR1 SGDLS and CDR2 YYNGEE. V gave up 2 bases and J gave up 0 bases, with 12 bases separating them. CDR3 length equals 16 residues. The DNA for the CDR3 is TGTGCCAGCAGCGTTAGCGGACGGGGCTCTGGAAACACCATATATTTT. Its translation: CASSVSGRGSGNTIYF. Drawing the rest from reference TRBV9 and TRBJ1-3, the complete variable domain is DSGVTQTPKHLITATGQRVTLRCSPRSGDLSVYWYQQSLDQGLQFLIQYYNGEERAKGNILERFSAQQFPDLHSELNLSSLELGDSALYFCASSVSGRGSGNTIYFGEGSWLTVV.

This clone has a handful of counts. V usage is TRBV27 and J usage is TRBJ2-3; 9 positions agree with TRBD1. V gave up 4 bases and J gave up 4 bases; unmatched junction bases: 6. CDR1 is MNHEY, CDR2 SMNVEV, per germline (reference sequence). This CDR3 spans 15 amino acids. The CDR3 bases are TGTGCCAGCAGTTCCGGGACAGGGACCCCAGATACGCAGTATTTT. Protein: CASSSGTGTPDTQYF.

The V and J genes are TRBV25-1 and TRBJ2-6; D perhaps matches TRBD1 (5 bases). Germline CDR1 reads MGHDK; CDR2 reads SYGVNS. CDR3 length equals 15 residues. V lost 7 bases and J lost 0, with 10 bases in between. The CDR3 bases are TGTGCCAGCATCGACAGTCCCTCTGGGGCCAACGTCCTGACTTTC. Protein: CASIDSPSGANVLTF.

This rearrangement joins TRBV18 to TRBJ2-1; 9 bases agree with TRBD2. Unmatched junction bases numbered 7, after V lost 2 bases and J lost 8 bases. Germline CDR1 is KGHSH and CDR2 is LQKENI. The CDR3 sequence is 15 residues long. The CDR3 DNA reads as TGTGCCAGCTCACCATCTCCTAGCGGGGTGTATGAGCAGTTCTTC. It yields the protein CASSPSPSGVYEQFF.

This rearrangement joins TRBV7-2 to TRBJ1-2; 7 bases agree with TRBD1. The germline V gene encodes CDR1 SGHTA and CDR2 FQGNSA. Unmatched junction bases numbered 4, after V lost 4 bases and J lost 8 bases. This CDR3 contains 12 residues. The CDR3 DNA sequence: TGTGCCAGCAGCTCGGGGACAGTCGGCTACACCTTC. Protein product: CASSSGTVGYTF.

The chain combines TRBV14 with TRBJ1-4; D uncertain. Germline V gene sequence: CDR1 SGHDN, CDR2 FVKESK. V lost 4 bases and J 1 base, leaving 13 bases between the germline ends. The CDR3 is 16 amino acids. The CDR3 sequence: CASSRRDWETNEKLFF. CDR3 bases: TGTGCCAGCAGCCGCCGCGACTGGGAAACTAATGAAAAACTGTTTTTT.

The genes are TRBV18 and TRBJ2-1; no firm D call. Trimming took 2 bases from V and 6 from J, leaving 11 bases between them. The CDR3 spans 14 residues. CDR1 KGHSH and CDR2 LQKENI come from the germline V gene. CDR3 nucleotide sequence: TGTGCCAGCTCACCATTACGAGGCAGCAATGAGCAGTTCTTC. Its translation: CASSPLRGSNEQFF.

The rearrangement links TRBV5-6 to TRBJ1-5; D remains ambiguous. This CDR3 region has 12 residues. Trimming pared 2 bases from V and 7 bases from J, leaving 7 bases between. Germline V gives CDR1 SGHDT, CDR2 YYEEEE. The CDR3 region is CASSLGRQPQHF. The DNA of the CDR3 is TGTGCCAGCAGCTTAGGACGGCAGCCCCAGCATTTT.

The CDR3 loop reads CASSRSGASAFF. The CDR3 DNA is TGTGCCAGCAGCAGGTCAGGGGCATCAGCTTTCTTT. The chain carries TRBV28 and TRBJ1-1; tentatively, D is TRBD1 (6 bases). Germline V gives CDR1 MDHEN, CDR2 SYDVKM. The CDR3 sequence is 12 residues long. Trimming took off 6 bases at V and 10 bases at J, with 15 bases between the two ends.

This clone showed up just once. J is TRBJ1-1 and V is TRBV5-4, with TRBD1 matching over 7 bases. This CDR3 spans 13 amino acids. The germline V gene encodes CDR1 SGHNT and CDR2 YYREEE (reference sequence). Trimming cost V 4 bases and J 8 bases; bases outside gene matches: 8. The CDR3 bases are TGTGCCAGCAGCCCCCGACAGGGTTCAGAAGCTTTCTTT. Amino acids: CASSPRQGSEAFF.

In nucleotides, the CDR3 is TGTGCCAGCAGTTTAACGACAGGGAACACTGAAGCTTTCTTT. This translates into CASSLTTGNTEAFF. The chain is built from TRBV6-1 and TRBJ1-1; weak D call: TRBD1 (6 bases). V was pared by 5 bases and J by 1 base, with 11 bases between. CDR3 length: 14 residues. Germline assignment: CDR1 MNHNS and CDR2 SASEGT.

This rearrangement joins TRBV4-1 to TRBJ2-7, with a weak D call TRBD2 (5 bases). The CDR3 totals 15 residues. V dropped 1 base and J dropped 4 bases, with 14 bases sitting between them. Per the germline V gene, CDR1 is MGHRA and CDR2 is YSYEKL. The CDR3 loop is CASSQAPTIQYEQYF. CDR3 in DNA: TGCGCCAGCAGCCAAGCCCCGACTATCCAGTACGAGCAGTACTTC.

The rearrangement joins TRBV5-6 to TRBJ1-4; TRBD1 is a possible D gene (5 bases). Trimming pared 3 bases from V and 5 bases from J, leaving 17 bases between. The length of the CDR3 is 16 residues. Germline V gene lookup returns CDR1 SGHDT and CDR2 YYEEEE. CDR3 region: CASSYKNTGANEKLFF. CDR3 DNA: TGTGCCAGCAGCTACAAAAATACCGGGGCCAATGAAAAACTGTTTTTT.

The chain uses TRBV10-2 and TRBJ1-2; 7 bases line up with TRBD1. The CDR3 is 13 residues long. The junction had 2 bases not matched to a gene; V was cut back by 0 bases and J by 7 bases. Per the germline V gene, CDR1 is WSHSY and CDR2 is SAAADI. CDR3 DNA: TGCGCCAGCAGTGAGTCGAAGGGGGCTGGCTACACCTTC. Its protein is CASSESKGAGYTF.

The rearrangement links TRBV7-3 to TRBJ2-6, with TRBD1 matching 7 bases. CDR3 size: 15 residues. Germline assignment: CDR1 SGHTA and CDR2 FQGTGA. J lost 4 bases, V lost 5 bases, and 5 bases had no gene match. CDR3 bases: TGTGCCAGCAGCCCACAGGGGTACGGGGCCAACGTCCTGACTTTC. Translating gives CASSPQGYGANVLTF.

The V gene is TRBV9, the J gene TRBJ1-2; D possibly corresponds to TRBD1 (6 bases). The CDR3 contains 15 residues. Germline loops: CDR1 SGDLS, CDR2 YYNGEE. V was clipped by 2 bases and J by 1 base, with 12 bases between them. The CDR3 DNA reads as TGTGCCAGCAGCGTGAGGGGGGAAATTAACTATGGCTACACCTTC. It specifies CASSVRGEINYGYTF.

This clone showed up just once. The rearrangement joins TRBV10-1 to TRBJ2-5; possible D gene TRBD1, 7 bases. The last part of the DNA fits TRBJ2-7 better; the J call may be wrong. The germline gives CDR1 WNHNN, CDR2 SYGVQD (reference sequence). The CDR3 length is 18 residues. In DNA form, the CDR3 reads TGCGCCAGCAGGGCAGTGGAGGGGGCTTCGATAAAGAGTTACGAGCAGTACTTC. The encoded protein is CASRAVEGASIKSYEQYF.

The chain uses TRBV9 and TRBJ2-7; D is perhaps TRBD2 (5 bases). The CDR3 length is 13 residues. Germline V gene sequence: CDR1 SGDLS, CDR2 YYNGEE. V was cut by 4 bases and J by 5 bases, with 13 bases left in between. The CDR3 is CASSPHLGNEQYF. In DNA, the CDR3 is TGTGCCAGCAGCCCACACCTCGGGAACGAGCAGTACTTC.

The chain uses TRBV14 and TRBJ1-1, with TRBD1 as a possible D gene (5 bases). CDR3 length: 17 residues. The ends were cut back, 1 base at V and 2 bases at J, with 17 bases in the middle. The V gene's germline CDR1 is SGHDN and CDR2 FVKESK. DNA for the CDR3: TGTGCCAGCAGCCAAGGTTTGACAGAGCTCGAAAACACTGAAGCTTTCTTT. This sequence encodes CASSQGLTELENTEAFF.

V and J are TRBV5-5 and TRBJ2-7, with 8 bases lining up with TRBD1. CDR3 length equals 12 residues. Germline CDR1 SGHKS, CDR2 YYEKEE (reference sequence). Unmatched junction bases numbered 2, after V lost 4 bases and J lost 5 bases. The CDR3 sequence is CASSPDRDEQYV. The CDR3, as DNA: TGTGCCAGCAGCCCGGACAGGGACGAGCAGTACGTC.

The V call is TRBV19, the J call TRBJ1-2, with TRBD1 as a possible D gene (5 bases). The CDR3 consists of 17 residues. Germline CDR1 is LNHDA and CDR2 is SQIVND (reference sequence). V was cut by 2 bases and J by 8 bases, with 24 bases left in between. The DNA for the CDR3 is TGTGCCAGTAGTATAAATTTGAGTTGGGACGGTACTTGGGGCTACACCTTC. It specifies CASSINLSWDGTWGYTF.

The chain combines TRBV6-5 with TRBJ2-7; TRBD1 or TRBD2 may be the D gene (5 bases each). V lost 3 bases and J 0 bases, leaving 12 bases between the germline ends. The CDR3 has 15 residues. Looked up from germline, CDR1 is MNHEY and CDR2 is SVGAGI. CDR3 bases: TGTGCCAGCAGTTATAACCGGGACGGCTCCTACGAGCAGTACGTC. It codes for CASSYNRDGSYEQYV.